The clone carrying this TCR beta chain was found many times. The antigen is undetermined. T lymphocytes (CD4+ and CD8+) were sorted from PBMCs. The data derive from a study of CD8+ T cells in alopecia areata. The authors extracted RNA and reverse transcribed it into cDNA as the sequencing template. The protocol was immunoSEQ multiplex PCR, while the TCRdb copy is restricted to in-frame clones and leaves out a portion. The data show roughly 100,000 clones, approximately 58% seen once. The CDR3 spans 13 residues. Trimming removed 10 bases from V and 5 bases from J, with 14 bases in between. Germline V gene sequence: CDR1 KGHSH, CDR2 LQKENI. Study conclusions and caveats: Compared with normal scalp, lesional scalp had higher clonality and more expanded CD8+ clones.

Sequencing was carried out using CD4+ T cells sorted from blood. The V gene is TRBV18, the J gene TRBJ1-4; no firm D call. This sequence was found in a human donor in good health. The CDR3 spells CATRWDRNEKLFF. As DNA, the CDR3 is TGTGCCACCCGCTGGGATCGAAATGAAAAACTGTTTTTT.